This T cell receptor beta chain was identified during a study of cytomegalovirus exposure and HLA in healthy donors. Study findings and constraints: Among TCR beta chains, those listed as cytomegalovirus-associated numbered 164. In vitro work confirmed that three CMV-associated chains recognize CMV antigens.

Germline assignment: CDR1 MNHNS and CDR2 SASEGT. The length of the CDR3 is 14 residues. Trimming stripped 6 bases from V and 0 bases from J, with 12 bases between. Of note for this clone: Its matching antigen is unknown.

Libraries were prepared by immunoSEQ multiplex PCR; TCRdb keeps only in-frame clonotypes and omits some of them. This table holds 150,000 to 200,000 clones, approximately 84% found once. The material sequenced was PBMCs. This TCR derives from a woman in her late teens or twenties in good health and CMV-seropositive. This chain links TRBV6-1 with TRBJ2-7; no clear D gene. In DNA, the CDR3 is TGTGCCAGCAGGTATAGAGAGAGCTCCTACGAGCAGTACTTC. It yields the protein CASRYRESSYEQYF.